This T cell receptor beta chain derives from a study of cytomegalovirus exposure and HLA in healthy donors. On the study more broadly: Across more than 350 genotyped donors, 81% landed in the Caucasian-associated ancestry cluster.

In the PCR, 60 Vbeta and 13 Jbeta primers were used. The repertoire was sequenced with immunoSEQ multiplex PCR; TCRdb's copy has only in-frame clones and lacks some. The sample has about 130,000 clones; 79% are singletons. Trimming took 2 bases from V and 9 from J; bases not matched to a gene: 10. Germline V gives CDR1 MDHEN, CDR2 SYDVKM. The CDR3 totals 16 residues. General study results and limits: When presence/absence was analysed, sequencing depth was taken to be roughly uniform across donors. Overall, around 160 TCR beta chains were annotated as cytomegalovirus-associated. Analysis was carried out at a later point, and it linked a missense DCLRE1C variant to TCR beta V- and J-gene trimming.

Details on this clone: Its antigen is as yet unknown.

V gene TRBV28 combines with J gene TRBJ2-1; TRBD2 matches at 10 bases. The sequencing input was PBMCs. The clonotype originates from a man aged 40-49 years in good health and CMV-seropositive. The CDR3 spells CASSLVLAGTSGEQFF. The CDR3 DNA reads TGTGCCAGCAGTTTAGTACTAGCGGGAACTAGCGGTGAGCAGTTCTTC.